The clone carrying this TCR beta chain was seen only once. The data were taken from a study of blood T cell repertoires in COVID-19. Study overall: COVID-19 samples collected from the United States, Italy and Spain covered acute and convalescent phases. From T cells, B-cell-depleted T cells, or PBMCs came the material, which was cDNA or gDNA.

Germline values: CDR1 SGHTS, CDR2 YDEGEE. The CDR3 totals 12 residues. V gave up 4 bases and J gave up 0 bases, with 4 bases separating them. As processed by the authors: Reference gene primer amplification gave estimated nucleated cell counts. Clones were sequenced by immunoSEQ multiplex PCR, and TCRdb holds only the in-frame ones, with some missing. V and J calls and clone size are as listed in that table; D and trimming were resolved from the DNA. In the table there are about 150,000 clones, roughly 84% of which are singletons. This chain connects TRBV5-8 to TRBJ2-5; D gene ambiguous. Input material: peripheral blood. The TCR sequence derives from a man in his 70s with acute or convalescent COVID-19. CDR3 in DNA: TGTGCCAGCAGCCCGTACCAAGAGACCCAGTACTTC. Its translation is CASSPYQETQYF.